The clone carrying this T cell receptor beta chain was picked up a small number of times. Its antigen is unknown. TCRdb independently ran MiXCR on the RT-PCR reads; one entry per CDR3 protein. The sample yields 700,000 to 800,000 distinct CDR3 sequences, approximately 17% seen once. The data stem from a study of response to subunit inactivated influenza vaccine. Study conclusions and caveats: The authors suggested that every seasonal influenza vaccination recruits few new T cells.

Between the trimmed V and J ends, which lost 6 bases and 4 bases, there was a span of 19 bases. Germline lookup yields CDR1 MNHNS and CDR2 SASEGT. The CDR3 covers 16 residues. The clonotype was recovered from a man aged 45-65 years who received an inactivated influenza vaccine. The chain employs TRBV6-1 and TRBJ1-3; D not resolved. Specimen: PBMCs from blood, collected about 5 days after vaccination. The DNA for the CDR3 is TGTGCCAGCAGAGCGTCCGGGGTCCCTACGGGAAACACCATATATTTT. As protein: CASRASGVPTGNTIYF.